These 9 T cell receptor beta chains were sequenced from one sample in a study of tumor-infiltrating lymphocytes in primary liver carcinoma. Investigators took RNA and DNA out together from approximately 22-30 mg of unsorted bulk tissue. A constant-region primer served to make TCR beta cDNA from about 530 ng total RNA. Each TCR beta library was derived from three nested multiplex PCR rounds that employed slightly modified ARM-PCR. The study ran its first two PCR rounds for approximately 11 cycles each, using TRBV1-TRBV30 forward primers and a C-beta reverse primer. Each CDR3 protein is one row after TCRdb ran MiXCR on the multiplex PCR reads. The data show 50,000 to 60,000 distinct CDR3 sequences, with around 73% seen just once and around a quarter held by the top ten. The specimen was liver tumor tissue from sampling region 5. Subset meaning: tumor region T5, tumor centre. Receptors originate from a man in his forties with primary liver carcinoma and hepatitis B virus infection.

This clonotype has a single count. J is TRBJ1-1 and V is TRBV7-9; TRBD1 might be the D (6 bases). CDR3 length equals 14 residues. V gave up 4 bases and J gave up 6 bases, with 15 bases separating them. Looked up from germline, CDR1 is SEHNR and CDR2 is FQNEAQ (reference sequence). The CDR3 DNA reads TGTGCCAGCAGCTCTCGACAGGACTCCCCTGAAGCTTTCTTT. Protein sequence: CASSSRQDSPEAFF. Complete variable domain (other parts from reference TRBV7-9 and TRBJ1-1): DTGVSQNPRHKITKRGQNVTFRCDPISEHNRLYWYRQTLGQGPEFLTYFQNEAQLEKSRLLSDRFSAERPKGSFSTLEIQRTEQGDSAMYLCASSSRQDSPEAFFGQGTRLTVV.

As to this clonotype: One end of the junction does not line up with germline, which may come from a read error. This chain connects TRBV29-1 to TRBJ2-7; TRBD2 is a possible D gene (5 bases). Germline CDR1 reads SQVTM; CDR2 reads ANQGSEA. The CDR3 consists of 11 residues. CDR3 DNA: TGCAGCATTGAATCTGCGGGCCGACAGTACTTC. This translates into CSIESAGRQYF.

As for this clonotype: Compared with germline, one end of the junction differs, possibly owing to a read error. The chain has TRBV11-1 and TRBJ2-7; 7 bases are shared with TRBD1. CDR1 is SGHAT and CDR2 is FQDESV in the germline V gene (reference sequence). The CDR3 sequence is 13 residues long. The DNA of the CDR3 is TGTGCCTGCAGGGGGAAGCGATCCTACGAGCAATACTTT. Translation: CACRGKRSYEQYF.

This clonotype is categorized as medium-sized. The CDR3 DNA reads as TGCAGCGTCGGGGGGGTATCGACCTACGAGCAGTACTTC. Protein: CSVGGVSTYEQYF. This chain joins TRBV29-1 and TRBJ2-7; 8 nucleotides line up with TRBD2. From germline, CDR1 is SQVTM and CDR2 ANQGSEA. The CDR3 contains 13 residues. V lost 6 bases to trimming and J lost 2 bases; unmatched junction nucleotides: 6.

This clonotype occurred once. The chain uses TRBV6-5 and TRBJ2-7; TRBD1 matches at 9 bases. Per germline, CDR1 MNHEY and CDR2 SVGAGI. Unmatched junction bases numbered 8, after V lost 5 bases and J lost 3 bases. The CDR3 spans 15 residues. The CDR3 coding sequence is TGTGCCAGCAGTCACGAGACAGGGGGAGGCTACGAGCAGTACTTC. Its translation is CASSHETGGGYEQYF.

The genes are TRBV5-1 and TRBJ1-1; tentatively, D is TRBD1 (6 bases). Germline V gene lookup returns CDR1 SGHRS and CDR2 YFSETQ. This CDR3 region has 15 residues. The CDR3 DNA is TGCATCAGCAGCGACAGGCCGGGGTGGAACACTGAAGCTTTCTTT. Its translation is CISSDRPGWNTEAFF.

The chain links TRBV11-3 to TRBJ2-1; D is undetermined. The germline CDR1 and CDR2 sequences are SGHNT and YENEEA. CDR3 length: 14 amino acids. V gave up 8 bases and J gave up 5 bases, with 16 bases separating them. CDR3 loop: CASGLGVSNNEQFF. The CDR3 DNA reads as TGTGCCAGCGGTTTAGGTGTCTCGAACAATGAGCAGTTCTTC.

In the case of this clonotype: The CDR3 does not close with the conserved phenylalanine or tryptophan, likely indicating a read error. This chain links TRBV15 with TRBJ2-7; D is unresolved. Germline CDR1 and CDR2: LNHNV and YYDKDF (reference sequence). This CDR3 is 13 amino acids long. In DNA, the CDR3 is TGTGCCACCAGCAGAGGACCCCTTTACGAACAGTACTTA. Its translation: CATSRGPLYEQYL.

On this clonotype: The conserved phenylalanine or tryptophan normally closing the CDR3 is absent here, so this likely arose from a read error. The J gene is TRBJ2-1, the V gene TRBV11-1; 10 positions match TRBD2. Germline V gene sequence: CDR1 SGHAT, CDR2 FQDESV (reference sequence). This CDR3 has 13 amino acids. DNA of the CDR3: TGTACCAGCAGAGCGGGAGGGCCGAATGAGCAGTTCTCC. As protein: CTSRAGGPNEQFS.